The 17 T cell receptor beta chains presented below share a single source sample, sequenced in a study of T cells after yellow fever vaccination. TCRdb re-derived calls from the 5' RACE reads in MiXCR, one entry per CDR3 protein. The table lists approximately 12,000 distinct CDR3 sequences, 4.9% of them singletons. The starting material was PBMCs, either bulk or a sorted T-cell subset (CD4+, CD8+, memory, or dextramer-sorted; not recorded which), obtained 45 days after the yellow fever booster vaccination. Receptors originate from a man aged 25-45 years who received the YFV17D yellow fever vaccine.

This clonotype was found many times. The chain employs TRBV6-2 or TRBV6-3 and TRBJ2-7, with TRBD1 identical over 9 bases. The V and J ends lost 11 bases and 2 bases, in that order; junction bases with no gene match: 4. This CDR3 is built from 12 residues. CDR1 and CDR2 (germline): MNHEY, SVGEGT. CDR3 DNA: TGTGCCTGCCGGGACAGGGCCTACGAGCAGTACTTC. Translating gives CACRDRAYEQYF.

This clonotype was seen many times. The CDR3 coding sequence is TGTGCCAGCAGTTTATCGAATCTGATTGAGCAGTTCTTC. This translates into CASSLSNLIEQFF. The J gene is TRBJ2-1, the V gene TRBV27; no clear D gene. This CDR3 is 13 amino acids long. Trimming took off 0 bases at V and 9 bases at J, with 9 bases between the two ends. Germline CDR1 and CDR2: MNHEY and SMNVEV (reference sequence).

This clonotype was seen repeatedly, ten times or more. The rearrangement uses TRBV10-3 and TRBJ1-3; D gene uncertain. Germline loops: CDR1 ENHRY, CDR2 SYGVKD. The CDR3 is 14 residues long. Trimming removed 0 bases at V and 1 base at J, with 4 bases between. CDR3 residues: CAISESSSGNTIYF. As DNA, the CDR3 is TGTGCCATCAGTGAGTCGTCATCTGGAAACACCATATATTTT.

This clonotype was recorded at least ten times. This rearrangement joins TRBV5-1 to TRBJ2-1; TRBD2 is a possible D gene (6 bases). The CDR3 is 13 amino acids. Trimming pared 1 base from V and 7 bases from J, leaving 9 bases between. The germline CDR1 and CDR2 sequences are SGHRS and YFSETQ. Here the CDR3 reads CASSLTRENEQFF. The CDR3 nucleotides are TGCGCCAGCAGCTTGACTCGGGAGAATGAGCAGTTCTTC.

Ten or more counts support this clonotype. This chain uses TRBV7-8 with TRBJ2-7, with 7 bases matching TRBD1. The CDR3 has 15 residues. CDR1 is SGHVS and CDR2 is FQNEAQ in the germline V gene. J was trimmed by 3 bases and V by 6 bases; bases with no gene match: 11. DNA for the CDR3: TGTGCCAGCAGGCCTTCGGACAGGAACCTCTACGAGCAGTACTTC. Protein: CASRPSDRNLYEQYF.

This clonotype was seen many times. The chain employs TRBV24-1 and TRBJ2-7; unclear D gene. The CDR3 is 13 amino acids. Trimming shortened V by 6 bases and J by 2 bases, and 10 bases separated the two germline ends. Per the germline V gene, CDR1 is KGHDR and CDR2 is SFDVKD. The CDR3 loop reads CATSQVGTYEQYF. DNA of the CDR3: TGTGCCACCAGTCAAGTCGGCACCTACGAGCAGTACTTC.

This clonotype came up many times. This chain uses TRBV19 with TRBJ2-1; 8 positions match TRBD2. Trimming at V came to 6 bases and at J to 2 bases, leaving 12 bases not matched to a gene. Germline CDR1 and CDR2: LNHDA and SQIVND (reference sequence). The CDR3 totals 17 residues. The CDR3 DNA reads as TGTGCCAGTAGAGAGACCGCCGTAGCGGGACCCTACAATGAGCAGTTCTTC. This encodes CASRETAVAGPYNEQFF.

The table lists this clonotype with a few counts. The chain carries TRBV28 and TRBJ2-7; D uncertain. V lost 3 bases and J lost 4, with 4 bases in between. The CDR3 extends over 11 amino acids. The germline CDR1 and CDR2 sequences are MDHEN and SYDVKM. The CDR3 loop reads CASSFLYEQYF. The CDR3 region has the DNA TGTGCCAGCAGTTTCTTGTACGAGCAGTACTTC.

This clonotype was recorded at least ten times. The J gene is TRBJ2-7, the V gene TRBV7-8; possibly TRBD2 for D (6 bases). V was shortened by 2 bases and J by 3 bases, with 14 bases between the two germline ends. CDR1 is SGHVS, CDR2 FQNEAQ, per germline. The CDR3 runs 15 residues. CDR3 protein: CASSLLGGTVYEQYF. The CDR3 region has the DNA TGTGCCAGCAGCTTACTCGGCGGGACGGTCTACGAGCAGTACTTC.

The V and J genes are TRBV12-3 or TRBV12-4 and TRBJ2-2; 16 nucleotides align to TRBD2. The CDR3 consists of 18 residues. The V segment lost 11 bases and the J segment 5 bases; nucleotides outside the gene matches: 14. The CDR3 DNA follows: TGTGCCTTCAGTTTAATCTCGGGACTAGCGGGAGGGACCGGGGAGCTGTTTTTT. Encoded protein: CAFSLISGLAGGTGELFF.

This clonotype was seen many times. In nucleotides, the CDR3 is TGCAGTGCTAGAGAGGCAGCAAGTCCCGGGACAGCGAACTATGGCTACACCTTC. Residues: CSAREAASPGTANYGYTF. The V and J genes are TRBV20-1 and TRBJ1-2, with 7 bases lining up with TRBD1. This CDR3 has 18 residues. V lost 0 bases to trimming and J lost 2 bases; unmatched junction nucleotides: 15. From germline, CDR1 is DFQATT and CDR2 SNEGSKA (reference sequence).

This clonotype has a count of ten or more. The chain employs TRBV6-5 and TRBJ2-5; D unclear. The CDR3 is made up of 14 amino acids. V shed 5 bases and J shed 4 bases, with 14 bases lying between them. CDR1 is MNHEY and CDR2 is SVGAGI in the germline V gene. In nucleotides, the CDR3 is TGTGCCAGCAGTCCTCACCGAGTGGGAGAGACCCAGTACTTC. It encodes CASSPHRVGETQYF.

In this sample, this clonotype turned up many times. The rearrangement uses TRBV20-1 and TRBJ1-2; D not certain. The CDR3 runs to 13 residues. With 6 bases removed from V and 3 bases from J, the gap between germline ends came to 14 bases. Germline V gene lookup returns CDR1 DFQATT and CDR2 SNEGSKA (reference sequence). The CDR3 reads CSARSILDYGYTF. CDR3 DNA sequence: TGCAGTGCCAGGTCGATCTTGGACTATGGCTACACCTTC.

This clonotype came up many times. The rearrangement links TRBV14 to TRBJ2-3; no reliable D call. V dropped 6 bases and J dropped 8 bases, with 12 bases sitting between them. The CDR3 length is 12 residues. Germline V gene sequence: CDR1 SGHDN, CDR2 FVKESK. CDR3 residues: CASSPSPSTQYF. The CDR3 DNA reads as TGTGCCAGCAGTCCAAGCCCTAGTACGCAGTATTTT.

This clonotype was counted ten times or more. The DNA for the CDR3 is TGTGCCACCAGCAGGATTAGCGAACTGAACACCGGGGAGCTGTTTTTT. Encoded protein: CATSRISELNTGELFF. J is TRBJ2-2 and V is TRBV15, with D possibly TRBD2 on 5 matching bases. The V gene lost 3 bases and the J gene lost 1 base, with 12 bases spanning the gap. Germline CDR1 and CDR2: LNHNV and YYDKDF (reference sequence). This CDR3 has 16 residues.

Of note for this clonotype: Possible read error: a much larger clone is one base away. CDR3 protein: CSAREHNEQFF. The CDR3 nucleotides are TGCAGTGCTAGAGAACATAATGAGCAGTTCTTC. The gene calls are TRBV20-1 and TRBJ2-1; unclear D gene. The ends were cut back, 0 bases at V and 7 bases at J, with 4 bases in the middle. Germline-derived CDR1 and CDR2 are DFQATT and SNEGSKA (reference sequence). The CDR3 totals 11 residues.

This clonotype was recorded at least ten times. The chain links TRBV11-2 to TRBJ2-6, with TRBD2 matching over 7 bases. Germline trimming cut 2 bases from V and 2 bases from J; bases unmatched to any gene: 0. Germline-derived CDR1 and CDR2 are SGHAT and FQNNGV. The CDR3 loop spans 15 amino acids. This CDR3 reads CASSLSGAGANVLTF. CDR3 bases: TGTGCCAGCAGCTTAAGCGGGGCTGGGGCCAACGTCCTGACTTTC.